What follows are 17 T cell receptor beta chains derived from one specimen sequenced in a study of vaccination and CD4 T cells after COVID-19. Treatment meaning: approximately 11-day PBMC culture with coronavirus spike peptide pools or control peptides (ViraFEST assay). The Oncomine TCR Beta short-read assay sequenced DNA from cultured CD4+ T cells. TCRdb used MiXCR to reprocess the PCR reads, holding one entry per CDR3 protein. The sample has roughly 20,000 distinct CDR3 sequences; 60% are singletons. The antigens these receptors bind are not known. The specimen was CD4+ T cells from blood, cultured in vitro, collected after SARS-CoV-2 vaccination. The receptor source for this set is a human donor who had recovered from COVID-19.

This clonotype was counted a few times. V is TRBV27 and J is TRBJ1-5, with D perhaps TRBD1 (5 bases). The CDR3 has 15 amino acids. Trimming shortened V by 6 bases and J by 0 bases, and 12 bases separated the two germline ends. Germline CDR1 and CDR2: MNHEY and SMNVEV (reference sequence). This CDR3 reads CASRRTPDSNQPQHF. The CDR3 region has the DNA TGTGCCAGCAGGCGGACACCGGATAGCAATCAGCCCCAGCATTTT.

This clonotype occurred a few times. The chain links TRBV20-1 to TRBJ1-5; D not certain. Germline V gene sequence: CDR1 DFQATT, CDR2 SNEGSKA (reference sequence). V lost 3 bases and J 4 bases, leaving 16 bases between the germline ends. The CDR3 has 15 amino acids. CDR3 amino acids: CSASGGRSKNQPQHF. The CDR3 nucleotides read TGCAGTGCTAGTGGAGGCAGATCCAAAAATCAGCCCCAGCATTTT.

V usage is TRBV5-1 and J usage is TRBJ1-2; perhaps TRBD1 as D (6 bases). In germline, CDR1 is SGHRS, CDR2 YFSETQ. The CDR3 runs 15 residues. With 0 bases removed from V and 8 bases from J, the gap between germline ends came to 17 bases. The CDR3 DNA is TGCGCCAGCAGCTTGGGGTCAGGGGCCCTGGGAGGCTACACCTTC. This gives the protein CASSLGSGALGGYTF.

This clonotype appeared a few times. The rearrangement uses TRBV7-3 and TRBJ2-3, with 9 bases matching TRBD2. CDR1 is SGHTA, CDR2 FQGTGA, per germline. The V segment lost 0 bases and the J segment 2 bases; nucleotides outside the gene matches: 3. CDR3 length: 16 residues. The DNA of the CDR3 is TGTGCCAGCAGCTTAACTAGCGGGGGTTACACAGATACGCAGTATTTT. Translation gives CASSLTSGGYTDTQYF.

The chain recombines TRBV7-2 with TRBJ2-1; D not resolved. This CDR3 comprises 15 residues. The V and J ends lost 1 base and 1 base respectively, with 8 bases between them. Germline V gene sequence: CDR1 SGHTA, CDR2 FQGNSA. The CDR3 DNA sequence: TGTGCCAGCAGCTTAGGTCGGGCTTCCTACAATGAGCAGTTCTTC. It translates to CASSLGRASYNEQFF.

The chain uses TRBV5-4 and TRBJ1-6; maybe TRBD1 (5 bases). In germline, CDR1 is SGHNT, CDR2 YYREEE (reference sequence). This CDR3 is built from 14 residues. V shed 4 bases and J shed 8 bases, with 13 bases lying between them. The CDR3 nucleotides read TGTGCCAGCAGCCTGGGACCGGAGCATTCACCCCTCCACTTT. Its protein product is CASSLGPEHSPLHF.

A few counts support this clonotype. The gene calls are TRBV7-2 and TRBJ1-5; possibly TRBD1 for D (5 bases). The V gene lost 5 bases and the J gene lost 5 bases, with 19 bases spanning the gap. The germline V gene encodes CDR1 SGHTA and CDR2 FQGNSA. This CDR3 comprises 16 residues. CDR3 amino acids: CASSLTGGLGDQPQHF. The CDR3 nucleotides are TGTGCCAGCAGCCTAACTGGGGGGTTGGGTGATCAGCCCCAGCATTTT.

The rearrangement joins TRBV24-1 to TRBJ2-3, with 12 bases matching TRBD2. V lost 3 bases, J lost 5 bases, and 5 bases stayed unmatched. The CDR3 has 16 amino acids. The germline CDR1 and CDR2 sequences are KGHDR and SFDVKD. CDR3 loop: CATSDRTSGVGDTQYF. DNA for the CDR3: TGTGCCACCAGTGATCGGACTAGCGGGGTAGGAGATACGCAGTATTTT.

This rearrangement joins TRBV5-1 to TRBJ1-6, with a tentative D call TRBD1 (5 bases). Germline lookup yields CDR1 SGHRS and CDR2 YFSETQ. The length of the CDR3 is 13 residues. V lost 5 bases and J lost 7, with 10 bases in between. The CDR3 reads CASRGEVNSPLHF. CDR3 nucleotide sequence: TGCGCCAGCAGGGGGGAGGTAAATTCACCCCTCCACTTT. Together with reference TRBV5-1 and TRBJ1-6, the CDR3 gives the full variable domain: KAGVTQTPRYLIKTRGQQVTLSCSPISGHRSVSWYQQTPGQGLQFLFEYFSETQRNKGNFPGRFSGRQFSNSRSEMNVSTLELGDSALYLCASRGEVNSPLHFGNGTRLTVT.

J is TRBJ2-6 and V is TRBV20-1; D is unresolved. CDR3 length equals 15 residues. Germline CDR1 is DFQATT and CDR2 is SNEGSKA (reference sequence). Trimming took 2 bases from V and 0 from J, leaving 8 bases between them. This CDR3 reads CSARMHGSGANVLTF. CDR3 DNA sequence: TGCAGTGCTAGAATGCACGGCTCTGGGGCCAACGTCCTGACTTTC.

This clonotype was counted once. This CDR3 is CASNFGWGGTEAFF. The CDR3 nucleotides read TGTGCCAGCAATTTCGGGTGGGGGGGCACTGAAGCTTTCTTT. The chain combines TRBV6-2 or TRBV6-3 with TRBJ1-1; possible D gene TRBD1, 5 bases. This CDR3 has 14 residues. From germline, CDR1 is MNHEY and CDR2 SVGEGT. V lost 7 bases to trimming and J lost 4 bases, with 16 bases between them.

V gene TRBV10-3 combines with J gene TRBJ1-5; D uncertain. The V end lost 3 bases, the J end lost 3 bases, and 9 bases lay between the germline ends. The CDR3 is 14 amino acids. Germline CDR1 is ENHRY and CDR2 is SYGVKD. CDR3 in amino acids: CAISETGSNQPQHF. The CDR3 DNA reads as TGTGCCATCAGTGAAACGGGGTCCAATCAGCCCCAGCATTTT.

A few counts support this clonotype. This sequence joins TRBV6-1 and TRBJ2-2; maybe TRBD2 (6 bases). The CDR3 is made up of 16 amino acids. In germline, CDR1 is MNHNS, CDR2 SASEGT. Trimming removed 1 base from V and 4 bases from J, with 13 bases in between. The chain's CDR3 is CASSEVWDLLTGELFF. For the CDR3, the DNA is TGTGCCAGCAGTGAAGTGTGGGACTTGCTCACCGGGGAGCTGTTTTTT.

V is TRBV2 and J is TRBJ2-5, with TRBD2 as a possible D gene (5 bases). CDR1 is SNHLY and CDR2 is FYNNEI in the germline V gene. Trimming took 7 bases from V and 5 from J, leaving 17 bases between them. The CDR3 length is 14 residues. Here the CDR3 reads CASKSARGRETQYF. DNA of the CDR3: TGTGCCAGCAAATCGGCTAGAGGGCGTGAGACCCAGTACTTC.

The V and J genes are TRBV6-8 and TRBJ2-5; D may be TRBD2 (6 bases). Germline V gene lookup returns CDR1 MNHGY and CDR2 SAAAGT. V was clipped by 8 bases and J by 2 bases, with 21 bases between them. The CDR3 sequence is 16 residues long. The CDR3 DNA reads TGTGCCAGCCCCCTCAAGGCGGGGAGAGGACAAGAGACCCAGTACTTC. This translates into CASPLKAGRGQETQYF.

This CDR3 reads CASSFPSAGGQETQYF. CDR3 nucleotide sequence: TGTGCCAGCAGTTTTCCTAGCGCCGGGGGTCAAGAGACCCAGTACTTC. The chain has TRBV12-3 or TRBV12-4 and TRBJ2-5; D is possibly TRBD2 (6 bases). The CDR3 sequence is 16 residues long. V gave up 3 bases and J gave up 2 bases, with 16 bases separating them.

This clonotype was observed a handful of times. The chain joins TRBV27 to TRBJ2-5; 12 bases line up with TRBD2. V gave up 5 bases and J gave up 7 bases; unmatched junction bases: 5. Germline V gives CDR1 MNHEY, CDR2 SMNVEV (reference sequence). The CDR3 contains 14 residues. CDR3 region: CASSRTSGIGTQYF. CDR3 bases: TGTGCCAGCAGTAGGACTAGCGGGATTGGGACCCAGTACTTC.